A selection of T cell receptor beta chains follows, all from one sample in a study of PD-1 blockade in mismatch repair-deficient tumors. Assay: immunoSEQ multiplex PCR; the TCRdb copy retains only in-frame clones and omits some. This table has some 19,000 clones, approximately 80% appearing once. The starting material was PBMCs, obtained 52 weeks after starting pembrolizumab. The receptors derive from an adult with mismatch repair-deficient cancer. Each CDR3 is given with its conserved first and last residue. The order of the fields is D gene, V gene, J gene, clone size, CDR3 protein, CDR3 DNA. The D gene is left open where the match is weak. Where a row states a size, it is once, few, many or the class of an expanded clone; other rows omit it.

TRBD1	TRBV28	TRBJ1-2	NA	CASSRTLSGTGGGNYGYTF	TGTGCCAGCAGTCGAACCCTTTCCGGGACAGGGGGCGGGAACTATGGCTACACCTTC
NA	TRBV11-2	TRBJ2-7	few	CASSLGPAGYEQYF	TGTGCCAGCAGCTTAGGCCCCGCAGGGTACGAGCAGTACTTC
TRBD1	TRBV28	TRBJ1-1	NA	CASSSSGTGLTEAFF	TGTGCCAGCAGTTCCTCCGGGACAGGGCTAACTGAAGCTTTCTTT
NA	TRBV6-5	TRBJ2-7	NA	CASSYSIRATYEQYF	TGTGCCAGCAGTTACTCGATCAGGGCAACCTACGAGCAGTACTTC
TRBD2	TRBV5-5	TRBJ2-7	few	CASRPLAGVESGEQYF	TGTGCCAGCCGCCCCCTAGCGGGAGTGGAATCCGGAGAGCAGTACTTC
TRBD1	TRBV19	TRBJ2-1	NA	CASSIAGQGLGNEQFF	TGTGCCAGTAGTATAGCAGGACAGGGGTTGGGCAATGAGCAGTTCTTC
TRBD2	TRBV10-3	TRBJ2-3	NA	CAISTSSGRADTQYF	TGTGCCATCAGTACATCAAGCGGGAGAGCGGATACGCAGTATTTT
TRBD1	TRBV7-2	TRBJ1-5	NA	CASSLGGQVNQPQHF	TGTGCCAGCAGCTTAGGTGGACAGGTAAATCAGCCCCAGCATTTT
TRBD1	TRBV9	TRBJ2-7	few	CASSVRDRPYEQYF	TGTGCCAGCAGCGTACGGGACAGACCCTACGAGCAGTACTTC
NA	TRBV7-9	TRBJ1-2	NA	CASSPGSVGGYTF	TGTGCCAGCAGCCCCGGGAGTGTGGGTGGCTACACCTTC
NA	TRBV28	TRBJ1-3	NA	CASMTRQGEGNTIYF	TGTGCCAGCATGACCCGGCAGGGTGAGGGAAACACCATATATTTT
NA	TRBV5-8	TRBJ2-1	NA	CASSLGRRFYNEQFF	TGTGCCAGCAGCTTGGGGAGAAGGTTCTACAATGAGCAGTTCTTC
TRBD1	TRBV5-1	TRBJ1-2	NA	CASTSINLGQGASGYTF	TGCGCCAGCACCTCCATTAACCTTGGACAGGGAGCGAGTGGCTACACCTTC
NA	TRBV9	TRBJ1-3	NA	CASSVAGGTPSGNTIYF	TGTGCCAGCAGCGTAGCTGGGGGGACCCCCTCTGGAAACACCATATATTTT
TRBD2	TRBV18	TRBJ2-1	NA	CASSTGGSYNEQFF	TGTGCCAGCTCCACCGGGGGGAGTTACAATGAGCAGTTCTTC
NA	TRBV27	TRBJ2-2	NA	CASSRGEIGIEHRGAVF	TGTGCCAGCAGTCGGGGAGAGATCGGGATCGAACACCGGGGAGCTGTTTTT
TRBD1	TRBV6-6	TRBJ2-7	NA	CATTSRGPYEQYF	TGTGCCACCACAAGTAGGGGGCCCTACGAGCAGTACTTC
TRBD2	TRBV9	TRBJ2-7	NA	CASSVSPSGYEQYF	TGTGCCAGCAGCGTATCACCTAGCGGCTACGAGCAGTACTTC
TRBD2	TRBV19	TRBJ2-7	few	CASSIGGLGVGEQYF	TGTGCCAGTAGTATAGGGGGACTAGGCGTTGGCGAGCAGTACTTC
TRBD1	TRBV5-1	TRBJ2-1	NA	CASSEDRGLVNEQFF	TGCGCCAGCAGCGAGGACAGGGGCCTCGTCAATGAGCAGTTCTTC
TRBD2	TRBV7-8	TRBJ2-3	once	CASSPLLAGEYTDTQYF	TGTGCCAGCAGCCCCCTCCTCGCGGGGGAGTACACAGATACGCAGTATTTT
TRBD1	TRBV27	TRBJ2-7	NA	CASSLTGTGYEQYF	TGTGCCAGCAGTTTGACAGGGACAGGCTACGAGCAGTACTTC
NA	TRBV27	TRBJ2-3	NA	CASSLSRQSTDTQYF	TGTGCCAGCAGTTTAAGTAGACAGTCCACAGATACGCAGTATTTT
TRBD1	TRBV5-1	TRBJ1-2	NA	CASSRTGTGGYTF	TGCGCCAGCAGCCGGACAGGGACGGGTGGCTACACCTTC
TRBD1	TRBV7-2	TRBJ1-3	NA	CASSSWTGQGNTIYF	TGTGCCAGCAGCTCTTGGACAGGGCAAGGAAACACCATATATTTT
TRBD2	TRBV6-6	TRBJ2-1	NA	CASSYSGTSGINEQFF	TGTGCCAGCAGTTACTCTGGGACTAGCGGGATCAATGAGCAGTTCTTC
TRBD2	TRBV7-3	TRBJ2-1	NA	CASSLGLAYRNEQFF	TGTGCCAGCAGCTTGGGACTAGCGTATCGAAATGAGCAGTTCTTC
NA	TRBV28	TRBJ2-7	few	CASSLGGSYSYEQYF	TGTGCCAGCAGTTTAGGAGGGTCTTATTCCTACGAGCAGTACTTC
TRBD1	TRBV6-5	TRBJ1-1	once	CASRGGAMNTEAFF	TGTGCCAGCAGAGGGGGCGCCATGAACACTGAAGCTTTCTTT
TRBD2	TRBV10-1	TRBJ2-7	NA	CASKASGGEQYF	TGCGCCAGCAAGGCTAGCGGGGGCGAGCAGTACTTC
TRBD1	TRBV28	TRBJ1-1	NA	CASRGGQALNTEAFF	TGTGCCAGCAGGGGGGGACAGGCCCTCAACACTGAAGCTTTCTTT
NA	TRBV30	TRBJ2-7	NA	CASKLERSYEQYF	TGTGCCTCAAAACTAGAACGGAGCTACGAGCAGTACTTC
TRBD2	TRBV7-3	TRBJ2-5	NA	CASSSLAGGPRETQYF	TGTGCCAGCAGCTCTTTAGCGGGAGGGCCTCGAGAGACCCAGTACTTC
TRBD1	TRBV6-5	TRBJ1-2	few	CASSKDRGYGYTF	TGTGCCAGCAGTAAGGACAGGGGTTATGGCTACACCTTC
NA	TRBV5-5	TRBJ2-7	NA	CASSLAGLMREQYF	TGTGCCAGCAGCTTGGCAGGGTTGATGAGGGAGCAGTACTTC
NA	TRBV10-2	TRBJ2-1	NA	CASMGPAVSDNEQFF	TGCGCCAGCATGGGCCCAGCTGTTTCTGACAATGAGCAGTTCTTC
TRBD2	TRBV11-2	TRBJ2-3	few	CASSWGLADTDTQYF	TGTGCCAGCAGCTGGGGACTAGCGGACACAGATACGCAGTATTTT
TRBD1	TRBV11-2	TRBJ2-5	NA	CASSLQGTGPQETQYF	TGTGCCAGCAGCCTACAGGGGACGGGACCCCAGGAGACCCAGTACTTC
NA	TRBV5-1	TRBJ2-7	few	CASSDRSSSYEQYF	TGCGCCAGCAGCGACAGGTCGAGCTCCTACGAGCAGTACTTC
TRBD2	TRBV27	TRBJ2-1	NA	CASSSSGSSYNEQFF	TGTGCCAGCAGTTCTAGCGGGAGCTCCTACAATGAGCAGTTCTTC
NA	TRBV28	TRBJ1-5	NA	CASRPSRYSNQPQHF	TGTGCCAGCAGGCCCTCCAGATATAGCAATCAGCCCCAGCATTTT
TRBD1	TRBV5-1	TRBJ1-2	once	CASSPRQGETYGYTF	TGCGCCAGCAGCCCTAGACAGGGGGAAACCTATGGCTACACCTTC
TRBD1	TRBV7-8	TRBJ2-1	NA	CASSFRDRVRYNEQFF	TGTGCCAGCAGCTTCCGGGACAGAGTACGGTACAATGAGCAGTTCTTC
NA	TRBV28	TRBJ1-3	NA	CASSLTTVSLGNTIYF	TGTGCCAGCAGTTTAACGACAGTTAGCTTGGGAAACACCATATATTTT
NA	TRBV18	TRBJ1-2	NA	CASSPAAGYGYTF	TGTGCCAGCTCACCAGCGGCCGGTTATGGCTACACCTTC
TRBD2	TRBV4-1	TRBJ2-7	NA	CASSQGPLGAGRAYPPYEQYF	TGCGCCAGCAGCCAGGGGCCTTTAGGCGCTGGGAGGGCCTATCCCCCCTACGAGCAGTACTTC
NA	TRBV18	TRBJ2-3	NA	CASSPPSGDTQYF	TGTGCCAGCTCACCTCCCTCGGGAGATACGCAGTATTTT
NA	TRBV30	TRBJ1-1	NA	CAWSKGGNTEAFF	TGTGCCTGGAGTAAAGGGGGGAACACTGAAGCTTTCTTT
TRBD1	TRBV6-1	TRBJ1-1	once	CASSVGQGGGDTEAFF	TGTGCCAGCAGTGTTGGACAGGGAGGAGGAGACACTGAAGCTTTCTTT
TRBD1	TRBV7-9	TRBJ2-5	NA	CASSSALGGPGTQYF	TGTGCCAGCAGCTCCGCACTAGGGGGCCCGGGGACCCAGTACTTC
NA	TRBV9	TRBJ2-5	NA	CASSASARGGQETQYF	TGTGCCAGCAGCGCAAGCGCCAGGGGTGGCCAAGAGACCCAGTACTTC
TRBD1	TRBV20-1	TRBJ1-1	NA	CSARQGDGAFF	TGCAGTGCCCGACAGGGAGACGGAGCTTTCTTT
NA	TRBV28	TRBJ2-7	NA	CASSLVGRSKVYEQYF	TGTGCCAGCAGTTTGGTGGGGCGCTCCAAAGTCTACGAGCAGTACTTC
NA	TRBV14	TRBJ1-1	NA	CASSQRGRAEAFF	TGTGCCAGCAGCCAAAGGGGTAGGGCTGAAGCTTTCTTT